This entry describes one T cell receptor (beta chain). Its antigen is not known. These data are taken from a study of cytomegalovirus exposure and HLA in healthy donors. Whole-study results and caveats: Reports showed the classifier diagnosing cytomegalovirus status with high specificity and sensitivity. No immune exposure information besides CMV serostatus was available. Clonal expansion was found to be greater in HLA-associated TCR beta chains than in equally common others in a later analysis.

The primer mix had 60 Vbeta and 13 Jbeta primers. Some clones are missing from TCRdb's copy, which holds only in-frame ones; the method was immunoSEQ multiplex PCR. Of 93,000 or so clones listed, around two thirds were seen once; the top ten hold roughly 3%. Whereas donors were nominally healthy upon sampling, unrecorded immune exposures were probable. Sequencing was done on a sample of PBMCs. The TCR was taken from a woman in her forties or fifties in good health and CMV-seronegative.

CDR3 sequence reads: CASSSGLATSYNEQFF. CDR3 nucleotides: TGTGCCAGCAGTTCGGGCCTAGCCACTTCCTACAATGAGCAGTTCTTC. The chain employs TRBV27 and TRBJ2-1; D may be TRBD2 (5 bases). Germline V gives CDR1 MNHEY, CDR2 SMNVEV (reference sequence). The CDR3 runs 16 residues. V was cut by 4 bases and J by 1 base, with 14 bases left in between.